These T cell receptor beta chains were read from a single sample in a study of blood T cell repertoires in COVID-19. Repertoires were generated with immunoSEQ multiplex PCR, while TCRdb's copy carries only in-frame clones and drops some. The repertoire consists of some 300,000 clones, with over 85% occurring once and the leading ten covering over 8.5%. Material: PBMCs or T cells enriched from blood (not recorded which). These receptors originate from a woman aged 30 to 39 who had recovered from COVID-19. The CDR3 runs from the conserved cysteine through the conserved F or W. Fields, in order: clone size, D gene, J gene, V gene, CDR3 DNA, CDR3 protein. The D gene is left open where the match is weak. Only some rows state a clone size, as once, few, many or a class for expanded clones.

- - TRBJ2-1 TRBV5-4 TGTGCCAGCAGCTTGATCACTCGCTCCGATGAGCAGTTCTTC CASSLITRSDEQFF
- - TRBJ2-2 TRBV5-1 TGCGCCAGCAGCCTTTCCCCTTTAGCCGGGTCGAACACCGGGGAGCTGTTTTTT CASSLSPLAGSNTGELFF
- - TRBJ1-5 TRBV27 TGTGCCAGCAAGGGCCAGGACTATCAGCCCCAGCATTTT CASKGQDYQPQHF
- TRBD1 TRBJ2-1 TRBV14 TGTGCCAGCAGCTACGGACAGGGTGCCCCCAATGAGCAGTTCTTC CASSYGQGAPNEQFF
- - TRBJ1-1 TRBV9 TGTGCCAGCAGCGTAGATAGGGGTCACACTGAAGCTTTCTTT CASSVDRGHTEAFF
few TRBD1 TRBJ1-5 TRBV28 TGTGCCAGCAGCCGCCGGGACAGGGACCGGGCGCCCCAGCATTTT CASSRRDRDRAPQHF
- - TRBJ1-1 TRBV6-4 TGTGCCAGCAGTGACCCGGGGATTCCTGAAGCTTTCTTT CASSDPGIPEAFF
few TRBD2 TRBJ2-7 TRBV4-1 TGCGCCAGCAGCCAAGTGACTAGCGGGAGGGCTAGCTCCTACGAGCAGTACTTC CASSQVTSGRASSYEQYF
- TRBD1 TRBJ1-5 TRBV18 TGTGCCAGCTCACTTGGGACAGAGAATCAGCCCCAGCATTTT CASSLGTENQPQHF
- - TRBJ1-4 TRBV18 TGTGCCAGCTCCCCAGTGAGGGTTACTAATGAAAAACTGTTTTTT CASSPVRVTNEKLFF
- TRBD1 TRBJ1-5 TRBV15 TGTGCCACCAGCAGAGATGGGGACAGGGATGAGGCTACCAATCAGCCCCAGCATTTT CATSRDGDRDEATNQPQHF
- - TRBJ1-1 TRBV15 TGTGCCACCAGCAGAGCACAGGGAATCGGTGAAGCTTTCTTT CATSRAQGIGEAFF
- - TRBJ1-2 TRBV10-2 TGCGCCAGCAGTGAGCAGGGCGCTGATTCTGACTATGGCTACACCTTC CASSEQGADSDYGYTF
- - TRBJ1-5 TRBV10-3 TGTGCCATCAGTGAGGGCAGGGGTGGTCAGCCCCAGCATTTT CAISEGRGGQPQHF
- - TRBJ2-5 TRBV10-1 TGCGCCAGCAGTGAAGGAAGGGCCGAGGGGACCCAGTACTTC CASSEGRAEGTQYF
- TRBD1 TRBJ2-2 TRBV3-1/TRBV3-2 TGTGCCAGCAGCTACACAGGGGCCGGGGAGCTGTTTTTT CASSYTGAGELFF
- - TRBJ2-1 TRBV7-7 TGTGCTAGCAGCCCGGACAGCTACAATGAGCAGTTCTTC CASSPDSYNEQFF
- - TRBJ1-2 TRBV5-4 TGTGCCAGCAGCGCGGGTCCGATTCAACGATACTACACCTTC CASSAGPIQRYYTF
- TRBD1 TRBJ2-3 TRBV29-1 TGCAGCGTTGTTACAGGGGGCGCAGATACGCAGTATTTT CSVVTGGADTQYF
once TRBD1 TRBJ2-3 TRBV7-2 TGTGCCAGCAGCATCAAAGGACAGGGAGATACGCAGTATTTT CASSIKGQGDTQYF
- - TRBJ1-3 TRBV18 TGTGCCAGCTCACCACCGGGACTGGAAGGAAACACCATATATTTT CASSPPGLEGNTIYF
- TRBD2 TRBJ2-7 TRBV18 TGTGCCAGCTCACGGACTAGCGGGAGGGACGAGCAGTACTTC CASSRTSGRDEQYF
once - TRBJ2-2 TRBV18 TGTGCCAGCTTCGACCCTGGGAGGCCGAACACCGGGGAGCTGTTTTTT CASFDPGRPNTGELFF
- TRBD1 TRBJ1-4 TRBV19 TGTGCCAGTAGTGGGTCTGACAGGGCCCGAGAGGAAAAACTGTTTTTT CASSGSDRAREEKLFF
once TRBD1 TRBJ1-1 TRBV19 TGTGCCAGTAGTATAGGGACAGGGGAGTGGGGAACGGACACTGAAGCTTTCTTT CASSIGTGEWGTDTEAFF
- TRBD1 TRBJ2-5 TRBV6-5 TGTGCCAGCAGTTACCCGACAGGGGGACTTCAAGAGACCCAGTACTTC CASSYPTGGLQETQYF
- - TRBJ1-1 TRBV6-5 TGTGCCAGCAGTTACCAGGAGGCCACCCTGAACACTGAAGCTTTCTTT CASSYQEATLNTEAFF
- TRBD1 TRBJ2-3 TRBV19 TGTGCCAGTAGCCGACCGGGGACAGGTAGCACAGATACGCAGTATTTT CASSRPGTGSTDTQYF
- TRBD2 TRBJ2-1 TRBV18 TGTGCCAGCTCACCAATCGAGCGGGAGATCTCCTACAATGAGCAGTTCTTC CASSPIEREISYNEQFF
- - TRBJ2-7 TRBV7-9 TGTGCCAGCAGCTTAGGAGAAGGGGGCGAGCAGTACTTC CASSLGEGGEQYF
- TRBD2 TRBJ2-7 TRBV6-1 TGTGCCAGCAGTGAAGTTTTTGTACGGGGGGAGGTGCGGTACTTC CASSEVFVRGEVRYF
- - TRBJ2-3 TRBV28 TGTGCCAGCAGAGGGAGGAGCGCAGATACGCAGTATTTT CASRGRSADTQYF
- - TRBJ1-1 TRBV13 TGTGCCAGCAGCCAGGGTGGGAACACTGAAGCTTTCTTT CASSQGGNTEAFF
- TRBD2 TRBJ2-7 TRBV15 TGTGCCACCAGCTCCCGGGGGGACTGGAGCTCCTACGAGCAGTACTTC CATSSRGDWSSYEQYF
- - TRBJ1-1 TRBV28 TGTGCCAGCAGCCGGACAGACATGAACACTGAAGCTTTCTTT CASSRTDMNTEAFF
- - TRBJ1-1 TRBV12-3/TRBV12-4 TGTGCCAGCAGTCCGTACTCGGGCACTGAAGCTTTCTTT CASSPYSGTEAFF
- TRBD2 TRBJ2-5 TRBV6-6 TGTGCCAGCAGTTACTCTCGGGAGGGAGGGGAGACCCAGTACTTC CASSYSREGGETQYF
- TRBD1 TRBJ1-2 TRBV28 TGTGCCAGCAGAGGGACAGTGGCGCTGAGTTATGGCTACACCTTC CASRGTVALSYGYTF
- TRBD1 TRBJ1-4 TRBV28 TGTGCCAGCAGTTTACCCAGACAGACAGGGGGGGTAGGTGAAAAACTGTTTTTT CASSLPRQTGGVGEKLFF
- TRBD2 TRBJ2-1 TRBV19 TGTGCCAGTAGGACAGGAGCGGGAGGTGAGCAGTTCTTC CASRTGAGGEQFF
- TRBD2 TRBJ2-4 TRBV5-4 TGTGCCAGCAGCCCAACGGGACGGGGGGTGAACATTCAGTACTTC CASSPTGRGVNIQYF
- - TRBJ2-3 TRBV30 TGTGCCTGGAGTGTAGAGCCCCCAGCGGAGAGCACAGATACGCAGTATTTT CAWSVEPPAESTDTQYF
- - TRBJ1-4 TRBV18 TGTGCCAGCTCGGGACAAAATGAAAAACTGTTTTTT CASSGQNEKLFF
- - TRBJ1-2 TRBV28 TGTGCCAGCAGCTCATCTGCACAGGGCGTAAGTGGCTACACCTTC CASSSSAQGVSGYTF
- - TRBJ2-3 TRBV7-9 TGTGCCAGCAGCCTACTAGGAGCGGCTAGCACAGATACGCAGTATTTT CASSLLGAASTDTQYF
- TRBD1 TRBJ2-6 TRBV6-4 TGTGCCAGCAGTCCCAAGGGGGCGCCTGGGGCCAACGTCCTGACTTTC CASSPKGAPGANVLTF
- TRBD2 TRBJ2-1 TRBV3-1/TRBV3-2 TGTGCCAGCAGCCAAGGGGCTAGCGGGAGGGCGGCACACAATGAGCAGTTCTTC CASSQGASGRAAHNEQFF
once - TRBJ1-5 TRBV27 TGTGCCAGCAGTTTTTTAACAGGCCAGCCCCAGCATTTT CASSFLTGQPQHF
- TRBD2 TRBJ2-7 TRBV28 TGTGCCAGCAGTCCCCCGGGGGGCTCCTACGAGCAGTACTTC CASSPPGGSYEQYF
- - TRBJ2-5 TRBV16 TGTGCCAGCAGCCAACCGGTGCAAGAGACCCAGTACTTC CASSQPVQETQYF